This T cell receptor (beta chain) was recovered during a study of blood T cells in healthy people across ages (dated by TCRdb to about 2015). In the study overall: In model experiments, template switching captured about one uniquely barcoded TCR beta cDNA molecule for every two T cells. Age-related changes in TCR beta repertoire diversity were measured in the study by deep sequencing normalized with unique cDNA molecular identifiers. The donors were split into four age groups: young (average about 16 years), middle-aged (around 40), aged (more than 55) and long-lived (over 80). To avoid experimental bias, donors of different ages were spread randomly across the sequencing lanes. Using the same blood draw, the study looked at two additional independent replicas of 1 million unique cDNA reads for two donors, one aged 18 to 29 and the other aged 80 or older. Overall study results and their limits: Because donor CMV infection status was unknown, age-related changes in expanded clonotypes were potentially confounded. Compared with the aged group, the long-lived group had more naive CD4+ T cells, fewer expanded clones and increased TCR diversity, suggesting age selection. The percentage of naive T cells measured by flow cytometry correlated strongly with observed TCR beta diversity. Bulk unsorted PBMC profiling prevented conclusive comparison of naive and antigen-experienced compartments. As age increased, observed TCR beta diversity per million T cells dropped in a roughly linear way, and a significant reduction was already evident by age 40. Estimates of total diversity based on one million sequenced T cells were considered lower bounds and underestimates.

Per the germline V gene (reference sequence), MNHEY is the CDR1 and SMNVEV is the CDR2. The CDR3 goes from the cysteine to the phenylalanine over 13 residues. Only the CDR3 part of the read is kept: 39 bases, read in frame from the first base. V is clipped by 5 bases and J by 3 bases, and the sequence between their germline boundaries is 11 bases long. Systemically healthy Caucasian individuals from Russia, 39 in total and aged about 6 to 95 years, were included as donors. Each donor gave 9.5 to 10 milliliters of peripheral blood, drawn into EDTA-treated Vacutainer tubes. Ficoll-Paque density-gradient centrifugation was used to isolate PBMCs, with at least 6.5 million per sample. Total RNA was extracted from PBMCs with Trizol reagent, with at least 6 micrograms obtained per sample. Naive CD45RAhigh/CD27high T cell percentages were measured by flow cytometry on a PBMC aliquot from every donor. Libraries were prepared through 5' RACE. TCRdb shows the sequencer as Illumina HiSeq 2500. A second roughly 7 to 12 cycle PCR used a sample-barcoded 5' primer and a J-beta primer mix. A template-switch 5' adaptor carrying 12 random nucleotides introduced a unique molecular identifier onto each TCR beta cDNA molecule. At least 3 million CDR3-containing paired-end reads were obtained from each sample. The Mint cDNA synthesis kit, primed by a TRBC-specific oligonucleotide, was used to synthesize first-strand cDNA from all RNA. Following uracil-DNA glycosylase treatment, a first 18-cycle PCR with universal primers M1SS and BC2_uni_R was performed on all cDNA. Concerning the study's data processing: Normalization of each sample was performed by random selection of 1 million high-quality reads, each carrying a distinct molecular identifier. Instead of being binned into consensus sequences, reads with shared molecular identifiers were discarded. CDR3 identification, clonotype clustering and error correction used MiTCR with a Q25 quality threshold and the strictest error-elimination algorithm. A nonparametric unseen species model with Euler transformation was used to estimate a lower bound on total TCR beta diversity. The public reads were reprocessed in TCRdb via fastp at Q25 and MiXCR, keeping in-frame beta chains. Every distinct CDR3 protein forms one entry, paired with its most common genes and DNA. Clone size and V and J calls follow TCRdb, not the original study. This sample gives around 970,000 distinct CDR3 sequences in total; around 54% of them show up just once. Of the sample, about 21% falls within the top ten clones.

This clonotype has a handful of counts. Its antigen specificity is not known. Per-base quality was not reported, and no clone a single base away is much larger than it. The source is a woman in her sixties in good health. Rearrangement joined TRBV27 to TRBJ2-7, with the identity of the D gene unclear. Sequenced input: blood. The nucleotide sequence is TGTGCCAGCAGTCATTTTTGGGGCTACGAGCAGTACTTC. Its translation reads: CASSHFWGYEQYF.